Below are 2 T cell receptor beta chains sequenced from a single sample in a study of blood T cell repertoires in COVID-19. TCRdb's copy holds only in-frame clones and misses some; the assay was immunoSEQ multiplex PCR. This table has about 140,000 clones, 65% to 80% appearing once. The sample comprised peripheral blood. Receptors were obtained from an elderly man with acute or convalescent COVID-19.

This chain links TRBV5-8 with TRBJ1-5; a weak D match, TRBD1 (6 bases). This CDR3 comprises 14 residues. The V gene lost 0 bases and the J gene lost 7 bases, with 11 bases spanning the gap. The germline CDR1 and CDR2 sequences are SGHTS and YDEGEE. The CDR3 protein is CASSLEQGSQPQHF. CDR3 in DNA: TGTGCCAGCAGCTTGGAACAGGGAAGCCAGCCCCAGCATTTT. The full variable domain, rest sourced from reference TRBV5-8 and TRBJ1-5, is EAGVTQSPTHLIKTRGQQATLRCSPISGHTSVYWYQQALGLGLQFLLWYDEGEERNRGNFPPRFSGRQFPNYSSELNVNALELEDSALYLCASSLEQGSQPQHFGDGTRLSIL.

The rearrangement joins TRBV18 to TRBJ1-1, with a tentative D call TRBD1 (5 bases). Germline V gene lookup returns CDR1 KGHSH and CDR2 LQKENI. This CDR3 has 15 residues. The V end was cut by 4 bases, the J end by 0 bases, with 12 bases between. CDR3 protein: CASSLSGVVNTEAFF. In nucleotides, the CDR3 is TGTGCCAGCTCACTTTCGGGGGTTGTGAACACTGAAGCTTTCTTT.